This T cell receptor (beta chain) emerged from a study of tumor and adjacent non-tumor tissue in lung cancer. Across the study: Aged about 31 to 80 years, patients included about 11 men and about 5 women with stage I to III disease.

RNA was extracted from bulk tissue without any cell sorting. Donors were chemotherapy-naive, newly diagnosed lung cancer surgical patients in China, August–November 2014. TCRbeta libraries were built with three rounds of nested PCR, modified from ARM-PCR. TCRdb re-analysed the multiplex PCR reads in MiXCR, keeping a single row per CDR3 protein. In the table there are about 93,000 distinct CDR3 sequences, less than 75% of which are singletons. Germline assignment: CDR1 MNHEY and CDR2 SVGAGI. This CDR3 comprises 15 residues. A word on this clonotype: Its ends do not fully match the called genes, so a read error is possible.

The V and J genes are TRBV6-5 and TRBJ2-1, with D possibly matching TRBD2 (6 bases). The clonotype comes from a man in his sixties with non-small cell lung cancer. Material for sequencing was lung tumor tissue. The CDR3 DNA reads TGTGCCAGCACCCAGGGACTCCTTACCTACAATGGGCAGTTCTTC. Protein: CASTQGLLTYNGQFF.